A selection of T cell receptor beta chains follows, all from one sample in a study of cytomegalovirus exposure and HLA in healthy donors. The repertoire was sequenced with immunoSEQ multiplex PCR; TCRdb's copy has only in-frame clones and lacks some. This repertoire shows 50,000 or so clones, 77% found once; its top ten account for 2.7%. The sample taken for sequencing was PBMCs. All receptors come from a woman between 35 and 50 years old in good health and CMV-seropositive. Each CDR3 is given with its conserved first and last residue. The D gene is left open where the match is weak. The size entry is marked missing in some rows and otherwise reads once, few, many or a size class.

d_gene	abundance	v_gene	j_gene	CDR3nt	CDR3aa
-	-	TRBV7-6	TRBJ2-3	TGTGCCAGCAGCTTATACGAGCGGGCAGGCACAGATACGCAGTATTTT	CASSLYERAGTDTQYF
TRBD2	-	TRBV5-1	TRBJ2-1	TGCGCCAGCAGCTTGGGGGGACTAGCGGGGTGGGATGAGCAGTTCTTC	CASSLGGLAGWDEQFF
-	few	TRBV27	TRBJ2-7	TGTGCCAGCAAGCCGGTCGGGCAGGGGTCCTACGAGCAGTACTTC	CASKPVGQGSYEQYF
-	few	TRBV6-1	TRBJ1-3	TGTGCCAGCAGTGAAGCTTACAGGGAAGGAAACACCATATATTTT	CASSEAYREGNTIYF
TRBD2	-	TRBV5-1	TRBJ2-3	TGCGCCAGCAGCACTAGCGGGGCCCCCGCAGATACGCAGTATTTT	CASSTSGAPADTQYF
TRBD2	-	TRBV5-4	TRBJ2-7	TGTGCCAGCAGCTACCCTGGGAGGGACGAGCAGTACTTC	CASSYPGRDEQYF
-	-	TRBV7-2	TRBJ2-3	TGTGCCAGCAGCCCCCAGGGATCGCGAACAGATACGCAGTATTTT	CASSPQGSRTDTQYF
-	-	TRBV4-3	TRBJ2-7	TGCGCCAGCAGCCAAGAACTGGGGAGGCACGAGCAGTACTTC	CASSQELGRHEQYF
-	few	TRBV10-3	TRBJ2-6	TGTGCCATCAGCCCAGTGGCTGGGGCCAACGTCCTGACTTTC	CAISPVAGANVLTF
TRBD1	once	TRBV19	TRBJ2-7	TGTGCCAGTAGCCCCGGGACAGGTGGCGAGCAGTACTTC	CASSPGTGGEQYF
TRBD1	-	TRBV4-3	TRBJ2-7	TGCGCCAGCAGCCCCCAAGGACAGGGCCCGGTGGAGCAGTACTTC	CASSPQGQGPVEQYF
TRBD2	-	TRBV6-4	TRBJ2-1	TGTGCCAGCAGTGACTCTAGCGGGGGGGCCAATGAGCAGTTCTTC	CASSDSSGGANEQFF
-	-	TRBV30	TRBJ1-5	TGTGCCTGGAGTCCGCAGGCGTTTAGCAATCAGCCCCAGCATTTT	CAWSPQAFSNQPQHF
TRBD1	-	TRBV28	TRBJ1-6	TGTGCCAGCAGGGAGACAGGGGGATCACCCCTCCACTTT	CASRETGGSPLHF
-	-	TRBV19	TRBJ1-1	TGTGCCAGTTGGCAGGGAGGTGGCACTGAAGCTTTCTTT	CASWQGGGTEAFF
-	-	TRBV19	TRBJ1-2	TGTGCCAGTGGTTCCAGGGCGAACTATGGCTACACCTTC	CASGSRANYGYTF
TRBD1	-	TRBV28	TRBJ1-3	TGTGCCAGCGGGACAGGACCAAACACCATATATTTT	CASGTGPNTIYF
TRBD1	few	TRBV12-5	TRBJ2-7	TGTGCTAGTGGGACAACCGGGACAGGGGACTACGAGCAGTACTTC	CASGTTGTGDYEQYF
-	-	TRBV11-2	TRBJ2-7	TGTGCCAGCAGCCTGGGTGGGGCAGTAGTGTCCTACGAGCAGTACTTC	CASSLGGAVVSYEQYF
TRBD2	few	TRBV30	TRBJ2-5	TGTGCCTGGAAGAGGGGAGGGGAGACCCAGTACTTC	CAWKRGGETQYF
-	-	TRBV7-6	TRBJ2-1	TGTGCCAGCAGCTTAGGTTTAACCCTCGGGGGTGAGCAGTTCTTC	CASSLGLTLGGEQFF
TRBD2	-	TRBV6-5	TRBJ2-1	TGTGCCAGCAGTCCCGGACTAGCGGGGAGCGATGAGCAGTTCTTC	CASSPGLAGSDEQFF
-	-	TRBV6-5	TRBJ2-5	TGTGCCAGCAGTTCCTCCCGGGCTAGCAGGGAGACCCAGTACTTC	CASSSSRASRETQYF
TRBD1	-	TRBV18	TRBJ1-6	TGTGCCAGCTCACCTCCCGGACAGGGAGGTTCACCCCTCCACTTT	CASSPPGQGGSPLHF
TRBD2	-	TRBV12-5	TRBJ2-5	TGTGCTAGTGGCCTGGGCGGGGGAACCCAGTACTTC	CASGLGGGTQYF
-	-	TRBV6-5	TRBJ1-2	TGTGCCAGCACCAAAACGGGGAACTATGGCTACACCTTC	CASTKTGNYGYTF
-	-	TRBV6-5	TRBJ1-5	TGTGCCAGCAGAGGAGGGATAAGCAATCAGCCCCAGCATTTT	CASRGGISNQPQHF
TRBD1	-	TRBV19	TRBJ1-1	TGTGCCAGTAGTTCCGGGACAGGGAACACTGAAGCTTTCTTT	CASSSGTGNTEAFF
-	-	TRBV7-6	TRBJ1-5	TGTGCCAGCAGCTTAGACAGCATGGCGCCCCAGCATTTT	CASSLDSMAPQHF
TRBD1	few	TRBV7-8	TRBJ1-1	TGTGCCAGCAGCCCCCGGGACAGGGCCGCATTCGACATGAACACTGAAGCTTTCTTT	CASSPRDRAAFDMNTEAFF
-	-	TRBV5-8	TRBJ1-3	TGTGCCAGCAGCTCCTTTACCGGGATCCACTCTGGAAACACCATATATTTT	CASSSFTGIHSGNTIYF